These 11 T cell receptor beta chains were all obtained from the same sample, sequenced in a study of blood T cell repertoires in COVID-19. TCRdb keeps only in-frame clones here, not all; method: immunoSEQ multiplex PCR. The profile shows tens of thousands of clones, more than 70% of them singletons. Material for sequencing was peripheral blood. The source is an elderly woman with acute or convalescent COVID-19.

The chain has TRBV11-3 and TRBJ2-1; 10 bases agree with TRBD2. The V and J ends lost 3 bases and 2 bases, in that order; junction bases with no gene match: 1. CDR3 length: 15 residues. Looked up from germline, CDR1 is SGHNT and CDR2 is YENEEA. This CDR3 is CASSFSGGPYNEQFF. In DNA, the CDR3 is TGTGCCAGCAGCTTTAGCGGGGGGCCCTACAATGAGCAGTTCTTC.

The chain has TRBV6-5 and TRBJ1-5; D might be TRBD1 (5 bases). The CDR3 loop spans 14 amino acids. Germline CDR1 is MNHEY and CDR2 is SVGAGI. Trimming left V 7 bases short and J 0 bases short, with 10 bases between. The chain's CDR3 is CASKQDNSNQPQHF. DNA of the CDR3: TGTGCCAGCAAACAGGATAATAGCAATCAGCCCCAGCATTTT.

The chain employs TRBV4-2 and TRBJ2-5; D is perhaps TRBD1 (6 bases). Germline V gene sequence: CDR1 LGHNA, CDR2 YNFKEQ. Trimming cost V 0 bases and J 5 bases, with 13 bases left between them. CDR3 length equals 15 residues. The CDR3: CASSQDLGAVETQYF. The CDR3 DNA reads TGTGCCAGCAGCCAAGATTTGGGGGCCGTCGAGACCCAGTACTTC.

This clone showed up just a few times. The chain links TRBV6-6 to TRBJ1-5; 9 positions match TRBD1. This CDR3 comprises 13 residues. V lost 7 bases to trimming and J lost 4 bases; unmatched junction nucleotides: 2. Germline V gives CDR1 MNHNY, CDR2 SVGAGI (reference sequence). This chain's CDR3 is CASKGQGNQPQHF. Here the CDR3 DNA reads TGTGCCAGCAAAGGACAGGGGAATCAGCCCCAGCATTTT.

This rearrangement joins TRBV19 to TRBJ1-3, with D maybe TRBD1 (5 bases). The CDR3 sequence is 14 residues long. From germline, CDR1 is LNHDA and CDR2 SQIVND (reference sequence). With 4 bases removed from V and 0 bases from J, the gap between germline ends came to 7 bases. The CDR3, as DNA: TGTGCCAGTAGTAAGGACAACTCTGGAAACACCATATATTTT. It codes for CASSKDNSGNTIYF. The full variable domain, its missing parts supplied by reference TRBV19 and TRBJ1-3, is DGGITQSPKYLFRKEGQNVTLSCEQNLNHDAMYWYRQDPGQGLRLIYYSQIVNDFQKGDIAEGYSVSREKKESFPLTVTSAQKNPTAFYLCASSKDNSGNTIYFGEGSWLTVV.

This clone was seen once. The chain has TRBV5-1 and TRBJ2-5, with TRBD2 as a possible D gene (7 bases). This CDR3 region has 16 residues. Germline V gene sequence: CDR1 SGHRS, CDR2 YFSETQ. V lost 0 bases and J lost 4, with 16 bases in between. CDR3 residues: CASSLGSRGGVETQYF. The CDR3 DNA reads as TGCGCCAGCAGCTTGGGATCCAGGGGAGGGGTAGAGACCCAGTACTTC.

V usage is TRBV5-1 and J usage is TRBJ1-2, with 12 nucleotides matching TRBD1. The junction had 5 bases not matched to a gene; V was cut back by 4 bases and J by 4 bases. There are 15 residues in the CDR3. Germline lookup yields CDR1 SGHRS and CDR2 YFSETQ. The CDR3 protein is CASSSGTGGVYGYTF. For the CDR3, the DNA is TGCGCCAGCAGCAGCGGGACAGGGGGCGTCTATGGCTACACCTTC.

V is TRBV7-9 and J is TRBJ1-2; 8 bases are shared with TRBD1. V shed 5 bases, J shed 4 bases, and the junction held 9 bases outside the gene matches. Germline assignment: CDR1 SEHNR and CDR2 FQNEAQ (reference sequence). This CDR3 region has 15 residues. The CDR3 here is CASSHPRTGTYGYTF. The CDR3 DNA reads as TGTGCCAGCAGCCACCCCCGGACAGGGACCTATGGCTACACCTTC.

This clone has only a few counts. The genes are TRBV6-5 and TRBJ1-1, with 8 bases matching TRBD1. Trimming cost V 6 bases and J 10 bases; bases outside gene matches: 16. The CDR3 loop spans 15 amino acids. Germline V CDR1 and CDR2: MNHEY, SVGAGI. The CDR3 DNA reads TGTGCCAGCAGACCCCCGGGACAGGTCCACCTCCCAGCTTTCTTT. Its translation: CASRPPGQVHLPAFF.

This clone was observed a handful of times. The CDR3 region has the DNA TGTGCCAGCAGTTTTGCACACACCTACGAGCAGTACTTC. Protein: CASSFAHTYEQYF. The gene calls are TRBV12-3 or TRBV12-4 and TRBJ2-7, with no clear D. The germline V and J ends were trimmed by 3 bases and 2 bases, with 8 bases remaining between them. The CDR3 covers 13 residues.

The chain employs TRBV6-5 and TRBJ2-7; TRBD1 agrees at 8 bases. Germline CDR1 and CDR2: MNHEY and SVGAGI. This CDR3 region has 14 residues. Trimming removed 6 bases from V and 3 bases from J; junction bases left unmatched: 7. The CDR3 protein is CASSLTGQVYEQYF. The CDR3 coding sequence is TGTGCCAGCAGCCTCACGGGACAGGTCTACGAGCAGTACTTC.